This paragraph reports one TCR beta chain. The target antigen is unknown. This sample was included in a study of T cell responses to AZD1222 COVID-19 vaccine. General observations from the study: After two AZD1222 doses, spike-specific TCR breadth and depth rose versus day 0. The study reported that nearly half of spike-specific TCRs target unmutated variant regions. In all cases, repertoires were sampled only after the peak T cell response.

Only in-frame clones appear in the TCRdb table, and some are missing; sequencing was by immunoSEQ multiplex PCR. This sample has about 170,000 clones, with around 90% found just once. This TCR was recovered from an adult who received the AZD1222 COVID-19 vaccine. This material consisted of peripheral blood, taken 28 days after the second AZD1222 dose.

The chain's CDR3 is CASSLDWVAHEQFF. CDR3 DNA sequence: TGTGCCAGCAGCTTAGATTGGGTAGCCCATGAGCAGTTCTTC. The V call is TRBV7-6, the J call TRBJ2-1; D is ambiguous. V gave up 1 base and J gave up 8 bases, with 12 bases separating them. The CDR3 has 14 residues. CDR1 is SGHVS and CDR2 is FNYEAQ in the germline V gene.